This record looks at one TCR beta chain sequence and its context. Its specificity is unknown. Isolated RNA was reverse transcribed in full, so expressed TCRB transcripts were sequenced. This table comes from immunoSEQ multiplex PCR, and its TCRdb copy is limited to in-frame clones, with some not included. This sample has some 660,000 clones, with around an eighth found just once. Populations obtained by sorting all exceeded 98% purity. Per the germline V gene, CDR1 is SEHNR and CDR2 is FQNEAQ (reference sequence). Trimming removed 2 bases from V and 5 bases from J, with 15 bases in between. The CDR3 extends over 15 amino acids. The sample is drawn from a study of beta chain features in type 1 diabetes. General observations from the study: Fewer insertions but more deletions were seen at VDJ junctions in type 1 diabetes patients. Type 1 diabetes patients had TCRB CDR3s that were shorter (moderately but significantly so) in all four CD4+ subsets.

V gene TRBV7-9 combines with J gene TRBJ2-5; D is uncertain. The receptor comes from a man aged 18 to 35 with type 1 diabetes. The sequencing input was naive CD4+ T cells from blood. CDR3 nucleotide sequence: TGTGCCAGCAGCTTAATAGGTCAAGGATTGGAGACCCAGTACTTC. Translation: CASSLIGQGLETQYF.